The entry that follows covers one T cell receptor (beta chain) sequence. Its antigen remains unknown. This specimen belongs to a study of T cell responses to AZD1222 COVID-19 vaccine. Study-wide results and caveats: Breadth and depth of Spike-specific TCRs rose after two AZD1222 doses. The sample set comprised mostly white British donors with more females, and clonal diversity was possibly underestimated.

The length of the CDR3 is 14 residues. Germline V gene sequence: CDR1 SGHAT, CDR2 FQNNGV. V was pared by 3 bases and J by 0 bases, with 8 bases between. Profiling relied on immunoSEQ multiplex PCR, and the TCRdb table lists in-frame clones only, not all of them. The sample gives about 120,000 clones, around 91% of which show up once; 1.6% is in the top ten. This specimen was peripheral blood, taken 28 days after the second AZD1222 dose. The chain has TRBV11-2 and TRBJ1-2; the D is unclear. The TCR originated in an adult who received the AZD1222 COVID-19 vaccine. In nucleotides, the CDR3 is TGTGCCAGCAGCTTGCTTGGATCTAACTATGGCTACACCTTC. This codes for CASSLLGSNYGYTF.